This T cell receptor beta chain was sequenced during a study of cytomegalovirus exposure and HLA in healthy donors. Findings and limits, study-wide: A list of about 180 TCR beta chains associated with cytomegalovirus was given.

The CDR3 is 16 amino acids. Germline V gene data show CDR1 as SGHTA and CDR2 as FQGNSA. Trimming cost V 0 bases and J 2 bases; bases outside gene matches: 4. Concerning this clone itself: Its antigen remains unidentified.

The study ran its PCR with 60 Vbeta and 13 Jbeta primers. Generated by immunoSEQ multiplex PCR, the TCRdb table keeps only in-frame clones and is missing some. The sample has roughly 250,000 clones; roughly 81% are singletons. The rearrangement joins TRBV7-2 to TRBJ2-7; 10 bases match TRBD1. Sequencing input: PBMCs. This clonotype was obtained from a woman aged 40 to 50 in good health and CMV-seropositive. CDR3 DNA: TGTGCCAGCAGCTTAGCGGCCGGACAGGGGGCCTACGAGCAGTACTTC. Protein product: CASSLAAGQGAYEQYF.